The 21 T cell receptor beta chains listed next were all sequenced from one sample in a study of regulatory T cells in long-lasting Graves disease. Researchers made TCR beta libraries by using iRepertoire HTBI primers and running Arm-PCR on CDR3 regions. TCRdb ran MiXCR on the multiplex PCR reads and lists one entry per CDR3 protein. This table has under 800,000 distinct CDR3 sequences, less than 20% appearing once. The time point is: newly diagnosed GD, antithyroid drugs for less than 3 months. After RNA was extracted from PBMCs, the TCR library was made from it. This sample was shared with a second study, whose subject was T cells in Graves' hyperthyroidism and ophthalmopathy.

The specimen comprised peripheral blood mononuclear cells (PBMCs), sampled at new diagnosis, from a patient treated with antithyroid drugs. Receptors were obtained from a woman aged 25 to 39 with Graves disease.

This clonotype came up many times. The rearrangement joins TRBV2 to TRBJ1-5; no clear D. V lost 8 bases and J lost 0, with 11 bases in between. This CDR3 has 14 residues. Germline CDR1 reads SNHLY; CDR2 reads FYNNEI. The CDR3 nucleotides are TGTGCCAGCCGACACCTAGATAGCAATCAGCCCCAGCATTTT. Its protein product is CASRHLDSNQPQHF.

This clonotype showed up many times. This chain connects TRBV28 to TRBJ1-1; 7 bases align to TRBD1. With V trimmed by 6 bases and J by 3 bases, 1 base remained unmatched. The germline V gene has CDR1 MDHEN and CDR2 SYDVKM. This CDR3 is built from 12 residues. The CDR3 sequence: CASRTGYTEAFF. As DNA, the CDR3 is TGTGCCAGCAGGACAGGGTACACTGAAGCTTTCTTT.

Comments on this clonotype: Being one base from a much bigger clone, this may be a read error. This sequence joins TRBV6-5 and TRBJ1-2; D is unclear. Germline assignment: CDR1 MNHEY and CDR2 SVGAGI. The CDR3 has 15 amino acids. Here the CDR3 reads CASSYSKGPNYGCTF. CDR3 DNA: TGTGCCAGCAGTTACTCGAAAGGGCCCAACTATGGCTGCACCTTC.

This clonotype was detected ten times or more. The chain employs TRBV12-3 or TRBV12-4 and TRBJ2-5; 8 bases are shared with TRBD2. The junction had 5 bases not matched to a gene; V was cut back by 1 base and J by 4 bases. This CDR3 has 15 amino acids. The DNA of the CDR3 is TGTGCCAGCAGTTTAGGCGGGAGCGGGAGAGAGACCCAGTACTTC. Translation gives CASSLGGSGRETQYF.

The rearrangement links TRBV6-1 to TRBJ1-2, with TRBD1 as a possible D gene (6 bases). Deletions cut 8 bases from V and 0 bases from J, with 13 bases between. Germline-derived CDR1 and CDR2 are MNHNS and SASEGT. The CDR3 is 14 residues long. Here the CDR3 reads CASSRGETNYGYTF. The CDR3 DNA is TGTGCCAGCTCTAGGGGGGAAACTAACTATGGCTACACCTTC.

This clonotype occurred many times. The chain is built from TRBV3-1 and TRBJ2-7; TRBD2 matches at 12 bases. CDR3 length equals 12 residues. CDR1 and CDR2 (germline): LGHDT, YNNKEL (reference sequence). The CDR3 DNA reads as TGTGCCAGCAGCCACGGGACTAGCGGGCTGGCTGTC. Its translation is CASSHGTSGLAV.

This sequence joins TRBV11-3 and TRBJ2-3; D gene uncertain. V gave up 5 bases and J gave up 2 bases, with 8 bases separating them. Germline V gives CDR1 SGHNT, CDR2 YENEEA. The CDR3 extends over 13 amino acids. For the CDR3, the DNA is TGTGCCAGCAGCGCACGTGACACAGATACGCAGTATTTT. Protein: CASSARDTDTQYF.

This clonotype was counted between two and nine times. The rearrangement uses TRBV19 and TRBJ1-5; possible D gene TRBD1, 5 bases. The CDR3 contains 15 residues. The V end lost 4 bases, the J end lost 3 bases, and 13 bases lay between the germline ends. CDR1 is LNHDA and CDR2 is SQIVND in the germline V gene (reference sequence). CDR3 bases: TGTGCCAGTAGTACCAACCGGGGCCACAATCAGCCCCAGCATTTT. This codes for CASSTNRGHNQPQHF.

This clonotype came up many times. In DNA, the CDR3 is TGTGCCAGCAGCCGTGATTTGGGGGCCTACGAGCAGTACTTC. Translating gives CASSRDLGAYEQYF. V is TRBV13 and J is TRBJ2-7, with D perhaps matching TRBD1 or TRBD2 (5 bases each). The CDR3 contains 14 residues. Germline values: CDR1 PRHDT, CDR2 FYEKMQ (reference sequence). V shed 5 bases and J shed 2 bases, with 13 bases lying between them.

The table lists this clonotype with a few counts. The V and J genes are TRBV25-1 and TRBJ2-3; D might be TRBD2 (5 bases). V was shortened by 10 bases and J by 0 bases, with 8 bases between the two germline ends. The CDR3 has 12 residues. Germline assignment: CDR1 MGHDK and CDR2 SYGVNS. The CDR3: CATGSSTDTQYF. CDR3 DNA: TGTGCCACGGGGTCTAGCACAGATACGCAGTATTTT.

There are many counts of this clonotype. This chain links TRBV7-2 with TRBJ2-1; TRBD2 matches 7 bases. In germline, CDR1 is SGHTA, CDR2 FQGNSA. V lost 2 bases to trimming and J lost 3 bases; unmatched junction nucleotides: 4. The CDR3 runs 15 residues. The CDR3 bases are TGTGCCAGCAGCTTATCGGCTAGCGGCTACAATGAGCAGTTCTTC. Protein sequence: CASSLSASGYNEQFF.

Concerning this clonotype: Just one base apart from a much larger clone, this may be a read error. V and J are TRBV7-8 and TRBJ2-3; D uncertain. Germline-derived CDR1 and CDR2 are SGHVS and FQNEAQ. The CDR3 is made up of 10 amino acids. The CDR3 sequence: CVSSLDSQYF. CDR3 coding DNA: TGTGTCAGCAGCCTTGACTCGCAGTATTTT. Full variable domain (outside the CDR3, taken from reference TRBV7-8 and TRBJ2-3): GAGVSQSPRYKVAKRGQDVALRCDPISGHVSLFWYQQALGQGPEFLTYFQNEAQLDKSGLPSDRFFAERPEGSVSTLKIQRTQQEDSAVYLCVSSLDSQYFGPGTRLTVL.

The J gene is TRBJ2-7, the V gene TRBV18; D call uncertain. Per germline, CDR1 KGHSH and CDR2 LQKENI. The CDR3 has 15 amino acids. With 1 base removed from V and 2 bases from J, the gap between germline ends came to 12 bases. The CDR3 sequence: CASSPLEGMPYEQYF. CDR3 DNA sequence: TGTGCCAGCTCACCACTCGAAGGCATGCCCTACGAGCAGTACTTC.

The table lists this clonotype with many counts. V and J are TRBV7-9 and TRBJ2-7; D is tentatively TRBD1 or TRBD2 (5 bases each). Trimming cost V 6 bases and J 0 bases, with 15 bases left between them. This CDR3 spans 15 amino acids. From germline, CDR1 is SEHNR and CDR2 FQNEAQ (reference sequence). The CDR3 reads CASSPLGRSSYEQYF. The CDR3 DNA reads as TGTGCCAGCAGTCCCCTGGGACGGAGCTCCTACGAGCAGTACTTC.

The CDR3 region is CASSTVLAGSYEQYF. CDR3 nucleotide sequence: TGTGCCAGTAGCACCGTACTAGCGGGATCCTACGAGCAGTACTTC. V and J are TRBV19 and TRBJ2-7; TRBD2 agrees at 10 bases. Trimming removed 6 bases from V and 1 base from J; junction bases left unmatched: 6. The CDR3 extends over 15 amino acids. The germline CDR1 and CDR2 sequences are LNHDA and SQIVND (reference sequence).

The CDR3 DNA is TGCAGCGTTGAACTAGCGCCCCGGAGGGACAATGAGCAGTTCTTC. Protein product: CSVELAPRRDNEQFF. The chain carries TRBV29-1 and TRBJ2-1, with D perhaps matching TRBD2 (6 bases). V was trimmed by 2 bases and J by 5 bases, leaving 16 bases between them. This CDR3 is 15 amino acids long. Germline-derived CDR1 and CDR2 are SQVTM and ANQGSEA.

The CDR3 DNA reads TGCAGCGTTGTACTACAGTACAATGAGCAGTTCTTC. This encodes CSVVLQYNEQFF. The chain has TRBV29-1 and TRBJ2-1, with D uncertain. Germline-derived CDR1 and CDR2 are SQVTM and ANQGSEA. Between the trimmed V and J ends, which lost 4 bases and 4 bases, there was a span of 8 bases. The CDR3 is 12 amino acids.

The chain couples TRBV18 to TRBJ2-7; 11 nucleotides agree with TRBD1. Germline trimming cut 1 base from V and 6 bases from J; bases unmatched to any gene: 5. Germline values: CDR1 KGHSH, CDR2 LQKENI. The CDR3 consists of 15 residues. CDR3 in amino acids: CASSPQGTGGAEQYF. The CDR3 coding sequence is TGTGCCAGCTCACCACAGGGGACAGGGGGAGCCGAGCAGTACTTC.

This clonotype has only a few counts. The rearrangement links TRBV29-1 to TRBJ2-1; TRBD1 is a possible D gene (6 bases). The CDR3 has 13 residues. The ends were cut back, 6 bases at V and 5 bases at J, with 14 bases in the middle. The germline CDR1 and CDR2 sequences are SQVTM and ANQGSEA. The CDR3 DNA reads TGCAGCGTCCTCTTACAGGGCAACAATGAGCAGTTCTTC. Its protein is CSVLLQGNNEQFF.

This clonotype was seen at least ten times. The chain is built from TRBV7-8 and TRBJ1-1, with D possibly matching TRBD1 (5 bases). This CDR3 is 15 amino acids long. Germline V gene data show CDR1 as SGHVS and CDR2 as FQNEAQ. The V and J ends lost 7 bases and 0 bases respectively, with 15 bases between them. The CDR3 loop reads CASISLSGLNTEAFF. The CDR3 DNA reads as TGTGCCAGCATCTCTTTATCAGGGTTGAACACTGAAGCTTTCTTT.

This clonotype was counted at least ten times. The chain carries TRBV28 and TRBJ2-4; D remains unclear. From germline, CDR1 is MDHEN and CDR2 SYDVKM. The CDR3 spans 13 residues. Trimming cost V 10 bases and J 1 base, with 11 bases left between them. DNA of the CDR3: TGTGCCACTAGGAATCTGGCCAAAAACATTCAGTACTTC. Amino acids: CATRNLAKNIQYF.